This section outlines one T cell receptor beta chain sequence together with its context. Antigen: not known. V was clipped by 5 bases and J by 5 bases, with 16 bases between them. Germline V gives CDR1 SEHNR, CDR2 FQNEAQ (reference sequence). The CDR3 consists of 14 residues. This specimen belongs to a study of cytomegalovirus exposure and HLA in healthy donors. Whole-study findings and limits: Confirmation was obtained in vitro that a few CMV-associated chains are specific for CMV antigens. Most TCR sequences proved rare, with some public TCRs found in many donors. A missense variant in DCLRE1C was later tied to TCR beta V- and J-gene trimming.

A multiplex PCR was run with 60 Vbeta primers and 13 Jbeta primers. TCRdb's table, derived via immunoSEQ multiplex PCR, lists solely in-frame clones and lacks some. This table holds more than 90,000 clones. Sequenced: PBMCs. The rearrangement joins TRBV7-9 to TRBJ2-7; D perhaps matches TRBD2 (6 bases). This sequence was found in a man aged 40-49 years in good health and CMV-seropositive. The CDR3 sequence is CASSLLAESDEQYF. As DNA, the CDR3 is TGTGCCAGCAGCCTTTTAGCGGAAAGCGACGAGCAGTACTTC.